The clone carrying this T cell receptor beta chain was found a few times. CDR3 length: 15 residues. The trim removed 3 bases at V and 3 bases at J, leaving 5 bases unmatched. Looked up from germline, CDR1 is MGHRA and CDR2 is YSYEKL. This sample was included in a study of T cells after yellow fever vaccination. TCRdb processed the 5' RACE reads anew with MiXCR; each CDR3 protein has one entry. The table includes under 600,000 distinct CDR3 sequences, roughly 22% detected once. The receptor's source is a man aged 18 to 30 who received the YFV17D yellow fever vaccine. V gene TRBV4-1 combines with J gene TRBJ2-3; TRBD1 matches at 8 bases. The input for sequencing was PBMCs, taken less than 25 days after the first yellow fever vaccination. In DNA form, the CDR3 reads TGCGCCAGCAGCCACCGGGACAGGAGGACAGATACGCAGTATTTT. Its protein is CASSHRDRRTDTQYF.